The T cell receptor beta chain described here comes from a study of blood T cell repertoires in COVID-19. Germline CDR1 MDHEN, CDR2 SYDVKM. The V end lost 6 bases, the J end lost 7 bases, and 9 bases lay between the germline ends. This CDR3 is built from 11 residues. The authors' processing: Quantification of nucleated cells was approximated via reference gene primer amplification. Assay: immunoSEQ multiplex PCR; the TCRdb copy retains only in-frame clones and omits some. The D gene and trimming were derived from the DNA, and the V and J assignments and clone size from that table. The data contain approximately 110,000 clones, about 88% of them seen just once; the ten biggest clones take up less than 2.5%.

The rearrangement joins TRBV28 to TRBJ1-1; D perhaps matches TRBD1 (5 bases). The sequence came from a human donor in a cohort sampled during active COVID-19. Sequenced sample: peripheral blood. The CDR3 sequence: CASRTAREAFF. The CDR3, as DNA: TGTGCCAGCAGGACAGCACGTGAAGCTTTCTTT. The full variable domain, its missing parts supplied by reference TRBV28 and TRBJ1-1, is DVKVTQSSRYLVKRTGEKVFLECVQDMDHENMFWYRQDPGLGLRLIYFSYDVKMKEKGDIPEGYSVSREKKERFSLILESASTNQTSMYLCASRTAREAFFGQGTRLTVV.